These T cell receptor beta chains were read from a single sample in a study of cytomegalovirus exposure and HLA in healthy donors. Measured with immunoSEQ multiplex PCR; TCRdb has only the in-frame clones, and not every one. In the table there are around 240,000 clones, around 76% of which are singletons. Material for sequencing was PBMCs. These receptors came from a woman between 35 and 50 years old in good health and CMV-seropositive. Both conserved end residues are part of each CDR3. A D gene is named only where the DNA matches it firmly. Some rows have no size entry. The others give once, few or many, or a class for an expanded clone.

d_gene | j_gene | abundance | v_gene | CDR3nt | CDR3aa
TRBD2 | TRBJ2-5 | . | TRBV27 | TGTGCCAGCAGTTTGGCGGGGACTAGCGGGGGCCCAAGGACCCAGTACTTC | CASSLAGTSGGPRTQYF
TRBD1 | TRBJ2-5 | . | TRBV7-8 | TGTGCCAGCAGCCAGCGAGCCGGGACAGCACAAGAGACCCAGTACTTC | CASSQRAGTAQETQYF
. | TRBJ2-5 | . | TRBV2 | TGTGCCAGTAAACCTCGCCCGGGGGGCTACTCACAAGAGACCCAGTACTTC | CASKPRPGGYSQETQYF
TRBD2 | TRBJ2-1 | . | TRBV29-1 | TGCAGCGTCGTAGCGGGAGGAGACGGTGAGCAGTTCTTC | CSVVAGGDGEQFF
TRBD1 | TRBJ1-3 | . | TRBV10-3 | TGTGCCATCTCGACGGGACAGGGAGGAGAGTCCGGAAACACCATATATTTT | CAISTGQGGESGNTIYF
. | TRBJ1-5 | . | TRBV6-6 | TGTGCCAGCAGTTACTCGGGCAGCCTTAGCAATCAGCCCCAGCATTTT | CASSYSGSLSNQPQHF
. | TRBJ1-5 | . | TRBV4-1 | TGCGCCAGCAGCCAGCCCGGGAGCAATCAGCCCCAGCATTTT | CASSQPGSNQPQHF
. | TRBJ2-3 | . | TRBV4-2 | TGTGCCAGCAGCCAAGATTTGACCGAGGAGGATACGCAGTATTTT | CASSQDLTEEDTQYF
TRBD1 | TRBJ2-3 | . | TRBV7-9 | TGTGCCAGCAGTTCCAACAGGGGGCGGACAGATACGCAGTATTTT | CASSSNRGRTDTQYF
TRBD1 | TRBJ1-2 | . | TRBV6-5 | TGTGCCAGCAGTTACTCGGGGGACAGGGGCGGCTACACCTTC | CASSYSGDRGGYTF
. | TRBJ1-1 | . | TRBV19 | TGTGCCAGTAGTATAGCTCTGACCCACGGGGGAGCTTTCTTT | CASSIALTHGGAFF
TRBD1 | TRBJ2-5 | . | TRBV30 | TGTGCCTGGAGTGCCGGACAGGGAACCCAGTACTTC | CAWSAGQGTQYF
TRBD1 | TRBJ1-6 | . | TRBV5-5 | TGTGCCAGCAAGGGGACAGGGAATGAGTCACCCCTCCACTTT | CASKGTGNESPLHF
. | TRBJ2-5 | . | TRBV5-1 | TGCGCCAGCAGCTTGGAATTCTCAGAGACCCAGTACTTC | CASSLEFSETQYF
. | TRBJ2-3 | . | TRBV6-5 | TGTGCCAGCAGTTGGCAGAACACAGATACGCAGTATTTT | CASSWQNTDTQYF
TRBD1 | TRBJ1-3 | . | TRBV6-1 | TGTGCCAGCAGTGGACAGGGGGGGGCTGGAAACACCATATATTTT | CASSGQGGAGNTIYF
TRBD1 | TRBJ2-7 | few | TRBV7-2 | TGTGCCAGCAGTCGCTGGACAGGCGACGAGCAGTACTTC | CASSRWTGDEQYF
. | TRBJ2-1 | . | TRBV7-2 | TGTGCCAGCAGCTACCGCAACGGGAATGAGCAGTTCTTC | CASSYRNGNEQFF
. | TRBJ1-4 | few | TRBV10-1 | TGCGCCAGCAGCTCAGGGTGGGCTAATGAAAAACTGTTTTTT | CASSSGWANEKLFF
TRBD2 | TRBJ2-5 | . | TRBV5-1 | TGCGCCAGTAGACTAGCGGGGGGCACCCACCAAGAGACCCAGTACTTC | CASRLAGGTHQETQYF
TRBD1 | TRBJ1-1 | . | TRBV10-3 | TGTGCCATCAGTGGGGGGGGACAGGGCGGTGAAGCTTTCTTT | CAISGGGQGGEAFF
. | TRBJ1-5 | . | TRBV19 | TGTGCCAGTAGGGGCAGTAGGGGGTCCAATCAGCCCCAGCATTTT | CASRGSRGSNQPQHF
TRBD1 | TRBJ2-3 | . | TRBV2 | TGTGCCAGCAGTGATGGACAGGGAGCCACAGATACGCAGTATTTT | CASSDGQGATDTQYF
TRBD2 | TRBJ2-5 | . | TRBV7-2 | TGTGCCAGCAGCTTAATGAGGTCTAGCGGGGGCCAAGAGACCCAGTACTTC | CASSLMRSSGGQETQYF
TRBD2 | TRBJ2-1 | . | TRBV5-6 | TGTGCCAGCAGGTACGGGGGGGCCGGTGAGCAGTTCTTC | CASRYGGAGEQFF
. | TRBJ2-2 | . | TRBV9 | TGTGCCAGCAGCTCTCTAGCCCCCGGGGAGCTGTTTTTT | CASSSLAPGELFF
. | TRBJ2-4 | . | TRBV5-6 | TGTGCCAGCAGCTCGCTTGGAGGTGTCGCCAAAAACATTCAGTACTTC | CASSSLGGVAKNIQYF
TRBD2 | TRBJ2-1 | . | TRBV7-2 | TGTGCCAGCAGCTTAGGGAGGACTAGCGGGAGAGTCAATGAGCAGTTCTTC | CASSLGRTSGRVNEQFF
TRBD1 | TRBJ2-7 | . | TRBV7-9 | TGTGCCAGCAGCTCGCCGGGACAGTCCTACGAGCAGTACTTC | CASSSPGQSYEQYF
. | TRBJ1-3 | once | TRBV7-8 | TGTGCCAGCAGCTTAAGAGGGCTGGGGGCTAACACCATATATTTT | CASSLRGLGANTIYF
TRBD2 | TRBJ2-1 | few | TRBV9 | TGTGCCAGCAGCGGTACTAGCGGGGGGGACAATGAGCAGTTCTTC | CASSGTSGGDNEQFF
TRBD2 | TRBJ2-1 | . | TRBV29-1 | TGCGGCGGGGGGCAGGGTATGAGGAATGAGCAGTTCTTC | CGGGQGMRNEQFF
TRBD1 | TRBJ2-1 | . | TRBV4-2 | TGTGCCAGCAGCCACTACAGACAGGGGGTGGTCTTC | CASSHYRQGVVF
TRBD1 | TRBJ1-2 | . | TRBV27 | TGTGCCAGCAGTTCGGGACAGGGGGCTGCCTATGGCTACACCTTC | CASSSGQGAAYGYTF
TRBD1 | TRBJ1-2 | . | TRBV6-5 | TGTGCCAGCAGGGGACAGACTAATTATGGCTACACCTTC | CASRGQTNYGYTF
TRBD2 | TRBJ2-1 | . | TRBV5-1 | TGCGCCAGCAGCTTTGGTCTAGCGGGATACGATGAGCAGTTCTTC | CASSFGLAGYDEQFF
TRBD1 | TRBJ1-2 | . | TRBV28 | TGTGCCAGCAGTCCCCGGGACAGGGGCGTTTATGGCTACACCTTC | CASSPRDRGVYGYTF
TRBD1 | TRBJ1-1 | . | TRBV7-8 | TGTGCCAGCAGCTTAGCTAGGACAGGGGACACTGAAGCTTTCTTT | CASSLARTGDTEAFF
. | TRBJ1-2 | . | TRBV7-9 | TGTGCCAGCAGCTTAACCGCGGCGACGGGGGTCTATGGCTACACCTTC | CASSLTAATGVYGYTF
. | TRBJ1-1 | . | TRBV19 | TGTGCCAGTAGTATCCAGGGTTTGAACACTGAAGCTTTCTTT | CASSIQGLNTEAFF
. | TRBJ2-7 | . | TRBV7-2 | TGTGCCAGCAGCTTGGGAGGGGGCTCCTACGAGCAGTACTTC | CASSLGGGSYEQYF
. | TRBJ1-2 | . | TRBV7-2 | TGTGCCAGCAGCTTAAATTGGGGAGGGGGAGAAGGCTACACCTTC | CASSLNWGGGEGYTF
. | TRBJ1-1 | few | TRBV11-2 | TGTGCCAGCAGCTTAGGGAGGATGAACACTGAAGCTTTCTTT | CASSLGRMNTEAFF
TRBD2 | TRBJ2-2 | few | TRBV5-4 | TGTGCCAGCAGTTGGACTAGCGGGAACACCGGGGAGCTGTTTTTT | CASSWTSGNTGELFF
. | TRBJ1-2 | . | TRBV29-1 | TGCAGCGTTGCTTCTATCGGCGGGGGGGGGTATGGCTACACCTTC | CSVASIGGGGYGYTF
. | TRBJ2-5 | . | TRBV18 | TGTGCCAGCTCACCTCGACTAAAACTGTACTTC | CASSPRLKLYF
. | TRBJ1-6 | . | TRBV30 | TGTGCCTGGAACGGGGGGGCCAATTCACCCCTCCACTTT | CAWNGGANSPLHF
. | TRBJ2-7 | . | TRBV28 | TGTGCCAGCAGTTTCCGGGGGTACTACTACGAGCAGTACTTC | CASSFRGYYYEQYF
TRBD1 | TRBJ1-1 | . | TRBV27 | TGTGCCAGCAGTTTATTAAGGGGGCGCACTGAAGCTTTCTTT | CASSLLRGRTEAFF
TRBD1 | TRBJ1-3 | . | TRBV5-1 | TGCGCCAGCAGCAGACAGGGAAGCGCTGGAAACACCATATATTTT | CASSRQGSAGNTIYF
TRBD1 | TRBJ1-1 | . | TRBV5-1 | TGCGCCAGCAGCTTGGACAGGGGGCGAAACACTGAAGCTTTCTTT | CASSLDRGRNTEAFF
. | TRBJ2-3 | . | TRBV7-2 | TGTGCCAGCGGGGGCGTAGTCACAGATACGCAGTATTTT | CASGGVVTDTQYF
TRBD1 | TRBJ1-2 | . | TRBV27 | TGTGCCAGCAGTCCCGGGACAGGGCCCTATGGCTACACCTTC | CASSPGTGPYGYTF
. | TRBJ2-3 | few | TRBV5-1 | TGCGCCAGCAGCGAGAGAAAAGATACGCAGTATTTT | CASSERKDTQYF
. | TRBJ2-5 | . | TRBV7-9 | TGTGCCAGCAGCTTAGTATCCGGGGAGACCCAGTACTTC | CASSLVSGETQYF
. | TRBJ1-5 | . | TRBV7-2 | TGTGCCAGCAGCTTAGGCAGGGATCAGCCCCAGCATTTT | CASSLGRDQPQHF
TRBD1 | TRBJ1-4 | . | TRBV5-1 | TGCGCCAGCAGCCCGACAGGGACGGCGATGAATGAAAAACTGTTTTTT | CASSPTGTAMNEKLFF
TRBD2 | TRBJ2-1 | once | TRBV18 | TGTGCCAGCTCACCTGGACTAGCGGGAGACGCAGGCGAGCAGTTCTTC | CASSPGLAGDAGEQFF
. | TRBJ2-3 | . | TRBV5-1 | TGCGCCAGCACCGACAGCACAGGTACGCAGTATTTT | CASTDSTGTQYF
TRBD1 | TRBJ2-3 | . | TRBV6-6 | TGTGCCAGCTTGGGACAGAGCACAGATACGCAGTATTTT | CASLGQSTDTQYF